The 14 T cell receptor beta chains below all came from one sample that was sequenced in a study of regulatory dendritic cells for organ transplantation. Some clones are missing from TCRdb's copy, which holds only in-frame ones; the method was immunoSEQ multiplex PCR. The sample has 34,000 or so clones; roughly 91% are singletons. Sequenced material: naive CD4+ T cells from blood. The sample's subset: CD45RA+ naive T cells. These receptors all stem from a human donor in good health.

This chain uses TRBV5-1 with TRBJ2-7, with 11 bases identical to TRBD1. J gave up 2 bases and V 3 bases, and 10 bases lay outside the gene matches. The CDR3 totals 17 residues. Germline CDR1 reads SGHRS; CDR2 reads YFSETQ. The CDR3 DNA reads as TGCGCCAGCAGCTCCCAGCTCCGGGACAGGGGGACCTACGAGCAGTACTTC. Translated: CASSSQLRDRGTYEQYF. The whole variable domain, filled in from reference TRBV5-1 and TRBJ2-7, reads KAGVTQTPRYLIKTRGQQVTLSCSPISGHRSVSWYQQTPGQGLQFLFEYFSETQRNKGNFPGRFSGRQFSNSRSEMNVSTLELGDSALYLCASSSQLRDRGTYEQYFGPGTRLTVT.

The chain is built from TRBV7-6 and TRBJ2-3; D remains unclear. The V and J ends lost 5 bases and 4 bases respectively, with 13 bases between them. The CDR3 extends over 14 amino acids. The germline V gene encodes CDR1 SGHVS and CDR2 FNYEAQ. The CDR3 DNA follows: TGTGCCAGCAGCCACCGGGCCCAACCAGATACGCAGTATTTT. This encodes CASSHRAQPDTQYF.

The chain joins TRBV18 to TRBJ2-7; maybe TRBD1 (5 bases). Germline-derived CDR1 and CDR2 are KGHSH and LQKENI. The CDR3 is 14 amino acids. V lost 5 bases and J 3 bases, leaving 14 bases between the germline ends. CDR3 region: CASSSDSDRYEQYF. The CDR3 DNA follows: TGTGCCAGCTCATCTGACAGTGACCGCTACGAGCAGTACTTC.

V and J are TRBV6-6 and TRBJ2-7; 9 bases fit TRBD2. The germline gives CDR1 MNHNY, CDR2 SVGAGI (reference sequence). Trimming cost V 6 bases and J 2 bases; bases outside gene matches: 5. This CDR3 region has 14 residues. The CDR3 spells CASSNSGGAYEQYF. The CDR3 region has the DNA TGTGCCAGCAGCAATAGCGGGGGAGCCTACGAGCAGTACTTC.

The chain combines TRBV7-9 with TRBJ1-2; D is unclear. Trimming shortened V by 4 bases and J by 8 bases, and 17 bases separated the two germline ends. The germline gives CDR1 SEHNR, CDR2 FQNEAQ (reference sequence). The CDR3 runs to 14 residues. CDR3 region: CASSSSPSGGGYTF. The CDR3 nucleotides read TGTGCCAGCAGCTCCAGCCCCTCGGGAGGCGGCTACACCTTC.

The V and J genes are TRBV29-1 and TRBJ1-1; 7 positions match TRBD1. CDR1 is SQVTM and CDR2 is ANQGSEA in the germline V gene. The J segment lost 4 bases and the V segment lost 3 bases, leaving 2 bases of the junction unmatched. The CDR3 runs to 12 residues. CDR3 sequence (DNA): TGCAGCGTTGACCACAGGGGCACTGAAGCTTTCTTT. As protein: CSVDHRGTEAFF.

This clone was counted a single time. The V and J genes are TRBV9 and TRBJ1-2, with 9 bases that match TRBD1. This CDR3 comprises 11 residues. From germline, CDR1 is SGDLS and CDR2 YYNGEE. With 7 bases clipped from V and 6 bases from J, the junction kept 1 base outside the gene matches. CDR3 in amino acids: CASRDRDGYTF. In nucleotides, the CDR3 is TGTGCCAGCCGGGACAGGGATGGCTACACCTTC.

The J gene is TRBJ2-5, the V gene TRBV4-1, with 11 bases lining up with TRBD2. The CDR3 extends over 16 amino acids. The junction had 2 bases not matched to a gene; V was cut back by 0 bases and J by 2 bases. CDR1 and CDR2 (germline): MGHRA, YSYEKL. The CDR3 region is CASSQEGLADQETQYF. CDR3 in DNA: TGCGCCAGCAGCCAAGAGGGACTAGCGGATCAAGAGACCCAGTACTTC.

This chain links TRBV7-9 with TRBJ2-1, with 7 bases aligning to TRBD1. The germline CDR1 and CDR2 sequences are SEHNR and FQNEAQ (reference sequence). Trimming removed 7 bases from V and 4 bases from J; junction bases left unmatched: 7. There are 14 residues in the CDR3. CDR3: CASNNRDSYNEQFF. The CDR3 nucleotides are TGTGCCAGCAACAATCGGGACAGTTACAATGAGCAGTTCTTC.

The rearrangement links TRBV28 to TRBJ2-7; D gene ambiguous. The V gene's germline CDR1 is MDHEN and CDR2 SYDVKM. The V gene lost 8 bases and the J gene lost 3 bases, with 17 bases spanning the gap. This CDR3 is built from 14 residues. CDR3: CASSPSSPNYEQYF. The DNA for the CDR3 is TGTGCCAGCTCGCCTTCGAGTCCCAACTACGAGCAGTACTTC.

This chain connects TRBV28 to TRBJ2-7; 8 nucleotides match TRBD1. CDR3 length: 14 residues. V lost 6 bases and J lost 4; bases outside the gene matches: 8. CDR1 is MDHEN and CDR2 is SYDVKM in the germline V gene. The CDR3 loop is CASSRGQETYEQYF. DNA for the CDR3: TGTGCCAGCAGCAGGGGACAGGAGACTTACGAGCAGTACTTC. Full variable domain (remainder filled in from reference TRBV28 and TRBJ2-7): DVKVTQSSRYLVKRTGEKVFLECVQDMDHENMFWYRQDPGLGLRLIYFSYDVKMKEKGDIPEGYSVSREKKERFSLILESASTNQTSMYLCASSRGQETYEQYFGPGTRLTVT.

V is TRBV7-6 and J is TRBJ1-3; D call uncertain. Trimming pared 0 bases from V and 0 bases from J, leaving 9 bases between. CDR3 size: 16 residues. Germline CDR1 and CDR2: SGHVS and FNYEAQ. The CDR3 DNA reads as TGTGCCAGCAGCTTAGCGTACCGAGGCTCTGGAAACACCATATATTTT. Protein: CASSLAYRGSGNTIYF.

This clone appeared once. In DNA form, the CDR3 reads TGTGCCAGCAGTTCACAGGGAACCGGGGAGCTGTTTTTT. Translated: CASSSQGTGELFF. J is TRBJ2-2 and V is TRBV27, with D possibly matching TRBD1 (6 bases). Deletions cut 4 bases from V and 5 bases from J, with 8 bases between. Per germline, CDR1 MNHEY and CDR2 SMNVEV (reference sequence). This CDR3 is 13 amino acids long.

The genes are TRBV19 and TRBJ2-1; D gene ambiguous. Trimming left V 6 bases short and J 0 bases short, with 12 bases between. The CDR3 length is 15 residues. Per germline, CDR1 LNHDA and CDR2 SQIVND (reference sequence). The CDR3 DNA reads as TGTGCCAGTAGCCCTGCGGCCAGCTCCTACAATGAGCAGTTCTTC. Translated, it gives CASSPAASSYNEQFF.